This TCR beta chain stems from a study of cytomegalovirus exposure and HLA in healthy donors (TCRdb year 2017). As for the study more broadly: In an earlier analysis of 550 to 750 of the donors, 250 to 300 Gb of sequence data and roughly 100 million unique TCR beta sequences from roughly 190 million T cells were reported. An early release covering over 500 HLA-typed donors comprised roughly 300 gigabases of sequencing data and 85 million to 100 million unique TCR sequences. The genetic ancestry cluster associated with self-reported Caucasian donors included 70% to 85% of the approximately 410 genotyped donors. The study aimed to test whether cataloging public T cell receptors could reveal signatures of past pathogen exposure. The study profiled the T cell repertoires of about 640 subjects by immunosequencing and related them to cytomegalovirus serostatus. A separate validation cohort of approximately 120 different subjects was used in addition to the roughly 620-subject first cohort. High-throughput TCR immunosequencing, statistical association of individual TCRs with disease status, and machine learning were combined to predict cytomegalovirus infection status. In a later analysis, previously published TCR beta repertoires from hundreds of donors were re-analyzed and high-resolution HLA genotyping was added so that TCR occurrence patterns could be studied. Rather than using new phenotypic data, the later analysis identified candidate immune exposures from TCR beta sequences and from how often those sequences occurred across donors. An earlier analysis of more than 450 of the donors used high-throughput TCR beta sequencing to judge whether each TCR beta V gene segment behaved as functional or pseudogenic. Donor age, sex, ethnicity and CMV serostatus were collected together with the repertoire data. Genome-wide SNP genotypes for about 60% of the 666 donors were used in a later genetic analysis, which treated that subset as a discovery cohort. All discovery cohort repertoires had been generated using a single sequencing platform. Class I and class II HLA loci were covered by the typing at four-digit resolution. The number of donors typed differed by locus, with roughly 620-630 for A, B, C, DRB1 and DQB1, around 500 for DQA1, 600 to 610 for DPA1, and some 470 for DPB1. About five DR-DQ haplotypes were handled as single units for association and clustering because linkage in the cohort was strong. Among some 400 genotyped donors of the cohort, an average of approximately 240,000 unique TCR beta nucleotide sequences was sequenced per donor, of which roughly 18% were non-productive. Findings and caveats that apply to the study as a whole: In a later analysis, several top co-occurrence clusters were reported to appear linked to parvovirus B19, influenza, CMV and Epstein-Barr virus. When HLA alleles, especially DR and DQ, strongly co-occurred, TCR associations were difficult to assign to individual alleles. Because counts were too low, about 17 rarely observed V segments, including chromosome 9 orphons, were excluded from the earlier analysis of under 650 of the donors. Broadly in line with IMGT annotations, most TCR beta V segments showed up in productive rearrangements about 90% or about 30% of the time in an earlier analysis of under 700 of the donors. Three of the identified cytomegalovirus-associated TCR beta chains were confirmed in vitro to be specific for cytomegalovirus antigens. A later analysis found that TCR association rates varied across HLA loci, with DRB1 alleles showing the most associated TCRs and HLA-C alleles the fewest. For the cohort, immune exposure information was limited to CMV serostatus. A cluster of highly shared sequence variants was judged likely to represent a technical artifact of the sequencing pipeline. Compared with the approximately 700-donor mean, donors in an Asian-associated ancestry cluster had fewer N-insertions in productive TCRs, according to a later genetic analysis. In a later analysis, some 17,000 TCR beta sequences were associated with specific HLA alleles at a false discovery rate of 0.05. Some IMGT-functional V segments, including TRBV6-2 and TRBV6-3, could not be distinguished by the 87-base-pair reads and were therefore excluded. The authors suggested that the approach could potentially be generalized to other disease states and immunological phenotypes. The study listed 164 TCR beta chains as associated with cytomegalovirus. A later genetic analysis associated a missense DCLRE1C variant with V-gene and J-gene trimming of TCR beta chains, and an independent cohort replicated the association. A further reported finding was that TCR beta sequences accurately predicted the HLA-A and HLA-B alleles for most subjects in the first cohort. In a later analysis, HLA-associated TCR beta chains were found to be more clonally expanded and to have lower generation probabilities than equally common non-associated chains. HLA typing was unavailable for some donors at each locus, so association tests used only the typed subset. According to a later analysis, most CMV-associated TCR beta chains appeared to be HLA-restricted, and the HLA associations seemed to be driven largely by CMV exposure. Linkage disequilibrium might explain the correlated functional status among segregating V segments, but an unknown experimental factor could not be ruled out. In both the original and validation cohorts, the classifier was reported to diagnose cytomegalovirus status with high specificity and sensitivity. Sequencing depth was assumed to be roughly uniform across donors in the presence/absence analyses, though that assumption may not hold. Across donors, most TCR sequences were observed very rarely, whereas some public TCRs were present in many individuals. In this cohort, only TCR beta chains were sequenced, and detectable features were limited by the absence of alpha or paired-chain data.

Libraries were built with the immunoSEQ multiplex PCR assay. A mixture of 60 forward primers for TCR Vbeta segments and 13 reverse primers for TCR Jbeta segments was used in the multiplex PCR. The CDR3 region of rearranged TCR beta genes was amplified from genomic DNA by a multiplex PCR assay. The Illumina HiSeq System was used to sequence the amplified TCR beta libraries as 87-base-pair reads. The study's own analysis went as follows. In a later analysis, some 80 million unique TCR beta chains were counted across the roughly 610 repertoires, and roughly 11 million of these chains were shared by at least two donors. Raw reads were error-corrected and collapsed into unique sequences with a nearest-neighbor algorithm that merged closely related sequences to remove PCR and sequencing errors. Alignment of CDR3 sequences to IMGT reference sequences was used to assign V, D and J gene segments. For a sequence to be retained, a match of at least six nucleotides was required to both a V gene segment and a J gene segment. A rearrangement was called productive if the CDR3 had no stop codons and remained in frame with V and J, and every other rearrangement was called non-productive. CDR3 was defined by IMGT convention, running from the second conserved V-encoded cysteine to the conserved J-encoded phenylalanine. The earlier analysis of 550 to 650 of the donors excluded any sequence lacking an unambiguous match to a single V gene segment. An earlier analysis of 587 of the donors classified V segments as functional when productive rearrangements were above 56.7% and as segregating when the standard deviation between donors was above 5%. A statistical classification framework was built for diagnosing cytomegalovirus status from the catalog of TCR beta chain sequences. In a later analysis, V and J genes were assigned by comparing TCR nucleotide sequences against IMGT/GENE-DB human TR gene sequences. A later analysis assigned CDR3 sequences and most-parsimonious VDJ recombination scenarios with the TCRdist pipeline. In a later analysis, each TCR beta chain was defined by its CDR3 amino acid sequence together with its V-gene family, and reads without a unique V-gene family were excluded. As a way to deal with suspected cross-contamination and a sequencing artifact, a later analysis dropped approximately 570 nucleotide sequences that were highly shared and had low generation probability. For each public chain, a later analysis derived a clonal expansion index from normalized ranks of inferred template counts within each repertoire. In a later analysis, generation probabilities were computed with a VDJ recombination model fitted to out-of-frame rearrangements, and the resulting probabilities were checked against IGoR. A later analysis scored TCR-TCR, TCR-HLA and TCR-CMV co-occurrence with hypergeometric tests, applying a repertoire-size bias correction to TCR pairs. False discovery rates were estimated in a later analysis by permuting HLA or CMV assignments 20 times. In a later analysis, co-occurring TCRs were grouped using DBSCAN, with TCRdist sequence similarity added in when clustering inside HLA-allele-positive subsets. Repertoires with fewer than 30,000 or more than 120,000 public chains, plus five repertoires with anomalous nucleotide sharing, were excluded from co-occurrence clustering. TCRdb took this table from immuneACCESS and kept in-frame rearrangements with V and J called. Such tables lack part of the clones; where checked against another copy, unresolved V genes explain under half of the gap, and the rest is unexplained. V, J and clone size were drawn from that table, and D and trimming were deduced from the DNA. The table for this sample lists 150,000 to 200,000 clones; 75% to 85% of them were counted only once. The top ten clones comprise 1.6% of the sample.

From the cysteine through the phenylalanine, the CDR3 covers 15 amino acids. Just CDR3 DNA is preserved here, 45 bases in frame from base 1. V is reduced by 5 bases and J by 5 bases, leaving a spacing of 18 bases between them. Looking up the germline V gene (reference sequence) yields CDR1 MNHEY and CDR2 SMNVEV. As to this clone: There is no known antigen for this receptor. No quality values exist for individual bases; no much larger clone is one base distant.

In total, approximately 610 healthy bone marrow donors made up the cohort. All cohort members were sampled while nominally healthy, although unrecorded immune exposures were likely present. The donor was CMV seronegative and was included in the group of hundreds of seronegative cohort members. Every donor gave a peripheral blood sample, and the peripheral blood mononuclear cells from that sample were used for TCR beta sequencing. The Qiagen DNeasy Blood Extraction Kit was used to extract genomic DNA from the blood cell samples. The source is a woman in her 50s in good health and CMV-seronegative. Sequencing was done on a sample of PBMCs. The chain uses TRBV27 and TRBJ2-5; 6 matching bases give a weak D call of TRBD1. The sequenced DNA: TGTGCCAGCAGTACTCAAATCGGGACATCGGAGACCCAGTACTTC. This encodes CASSTQIGTSETQYF.